The present T cell receptor (beta chain) was sequenced within a study of cytomegalovirus exposure and HLA in healthy donors. The CDR3 spans 14 residues. Trimming shortened V by 6 bases and J by 2 bases, and 10 bases separated the two germline ends. Germline CDR1 and CDR2: MNHEY and SMNVEV (reference sequence). Produced via immunoSEQ multiplex PCR; TCRdb's table is partial and in-frame only. In the table there are over 150,000 clones, 70% to 90% of which are singletons. This chain connects TRBV27 to TRBJ2-2; a weak D match, TRBD1 (6 bases). This receptor was taken from a human donor in good health. The material sequenced was PBMCs. This CDR3 is CASSYRENTGELFF. CDR3 sequence (DNA): TGTGCCAGCAGCTACAGGGAAAACACCGGGGAGCTGTTTTTT.